The next 15 T cell receptor beta chains were all read from a single sample in a study of response to subunit inactivated influenza vaccine (dated 2018 in TCRdb). The library was generated by RT-PCR. Reads for this sample came from an Illumina HiSeq 2500. Starting from the raw public reads, TCRdb applied fastp trimming at Q25, assembled clones with MiXCR and retained in-frame beta chains. Each CDR3 protein gets just one entry, which takes the most common genes and DNA from the rows behind it. This sample is represented by over 750,000 distinct CDR3 sequences; roughly 20% of them were singletons. About 10% of the sample is in the top ten clones. The sample was PBMCs from blood, taken 5 days after vaccination. These receptors all come from a man aged 50-60 years who received an inactivated influenza vaccine. Donor details come from another sample of the same person, matched by shared clones.

This clonotype has a handful of counts. This sequence joins TRBV4-3 and TRBJ1-3; D uncertain. Germline CDR1 is LGHNA and CDR2 is YSLEER. With 1 base removed from V and 1 base from J, the gap between germline ends came to 11 bases. This CDR3 is 16 amino acids long. CDR3 in DNA: TGCGCCAGCAGCCAAGGACTCTCATCTTCTGGAAACACCATATATTTT. This encodes CASSQGLSSSGNTIYF.

This clonotype has just a few counts. The V and J genes are TRBV5-1 and TRBJ1-2, with 8 bases that match TRBD1. V dropped 1 base and J dropped 4; count of bases not matched to a gene: 12. The CDR3 covers 17 residues. Germline V gene lookup returns CDR1 SGHRS and CDR2 YFSETQ. Here the CDR3 reads CASSLNPGQGRFYGYTF. In DNA form, the CDR3 reads TGCGCCAGCAGCTTGAACCCCGGACAGGGACGATTCTATGGCTACACCTTC.

The table lists this clonotype with a few counts. The genes are TRBV30 and TRBJ2-7; 8 bases match TRBD1. The CDR3 consists of 13 residues. The ends lost 0 bases at V and 5 bases at J; junction bases unmatched: 3. The germline V gene encodes CDR1 GTSNPN and CDR2 SVGIG (reference sequence). The CDR3 region has the DNA TGTGCCTGGAGTGTCAGGGGGCCCCACGAGCAGTACTTC. Amino acid sequence: CAWSVRGPHEQYF.

The V and J genes are TRBV6-1 and TRBJ2-7, with no clear D. This CDR3 spans 14 amino acids. Deletions cut 1 base from V and 0 bases from J, with 7 bases between. Germline V gene lookup returns CDR1 MNHNS and CDR2 SASEGT. The CDR3 reads CASSEVGTSYEQYF. CDR3 nucleotides: TGTGCCAGCAGTGAAGTGGGCACCTCCTACGAGCAGTACTTC.

The chain is built from TRBV20-1 and TRBJ2-3; D possibly corresponds to TRBD2 (5 bases). Germline assignment: CDR1 DFQATT and CDR2 SNEGSKA (reference sequence). The CDR3 runs to 13 residues. Deletions cut 3 bases from V and 10 bases from J, with 17 bases between. The chain's CDR3 is CSASGIQYSSQYF. In DNA form, the CDR3 reads TGCAGTGCTAGCGGGATCCAATACAGCTCGCAGTATTTT.

This clonotype was seen a handful of times. The rearrangement uses TRBV20-1 and TRBJ2-3, with 10 bases aligning to TRBD2. CDR1 DFQATT and CDR2 SNEGSKA come from the germline V gene (reference sequence). V shed 6 bases and J 2 bases; nucleotides not matched to a gene: 5. The CDR3 is made up of 14 amino acids. The CDR3 is CSAVTSGVTDTQYF. The CDR3 nucleotides read TGCAGTGCCGTAACTAGCGGGGTCACAGATACGCAGTATTTT.

The V gene is TRBV24-1, the J gene TRBJ2-2; possible D gene TRBD2, 5 bases. The CDR3 is 15 amino acids. Germline assignment: CDR1 KGHDR and CDR2 SFDVKD. Between the trimmed V and J ends, which lost 6 bases and 5 bases, there was a span of 15 bases. The CDR3 reads CATSLHGVRTGELFF. The CDR3, as DNA: TGTGCCACCAGTCTCCACGGGGTCAGGACCGGGGAGCTGTTTTTT.

CDR3 in amino acids: CASQNIANEQFF. The CDR3 DNA reads TGTGCCAGCCAAAATATCGCCAATGAGCAGTTCTTC. The chain combines TRBV6-5 with TRBJ2-1; D gene unclear. With 8 bases removed from V and 6 bases from J, the gap between germline ends came to 11 bases. Germline V gene sequence: CDR1 MNHEY, CDR2 SVGAGI. The CDR3 is 12 residues long.

This clonotype has more than one count but fewer than ten. This sequence joins TRBV5-6 and TRBJ1-1, with 10 bases matching TRBD1. The trim removed 4 bases at V and 0 bases at J, leaving 6 bases unmatched. Germline CDR1 and CDR2: SGHDT and YYEEEE. There are 16 residues in the CDR3. CDR3: CASSLMGQGLNTEAFF. CDR3 sequence (DNA): TGTGCCAGCAGCCTGATGGGACAGGGGTTGAACACTGAAGCTTTCTTT.

This clonotype was recorded a few times. The chain employs TRBV20-1 and TRBJ2-6; D not resolved. The ends were cut back, 2 bases at V and 3 bases at J, with 8 bases in the middle. CDR3 length: 14 residues. CDR1 and CDR2 from the germline V gene are DFQATT and SNEGSKA (reference sequence). CDR3 sequence (DNA): TGCAGTGCTAGATCCCGAATTGGGGCCAACGTCCTGACTTTC. Translated, it gives CSARSRIGANVLTF.

The chain couples TRBV4-3 to TRBJ2-1; D not resolved. The CDR3 has 14 amino acids. The ends were cut back, 0 bases at V and 9 bases at J, with 12 bases in the middle. Looked up from germline, CDR1 is LGHNA and CDR2 is YSLEER. The CDR3 protein is CASSQEVNWGEQFF. The CDR3, as DNA: TGCGCCAGCAGCCAAGAGGTCAATTGGGGTGAGCAGTTCTTC.

This clonotype was observed a few times. The gene calls are TRBV10-3 and TRBJ2-1; D possibly uses TRBD1 or TRBD2 (5 bases each). V lost 6 bases, J lost 8 bases, and 14 bases lay in between. CDR1 and CDR2 (germline): ENHRY, SYGVKD. This CDR3 has 13 residues. This CDR3 reads CAISGTPGHEQFF. In DNA form, the CDR3 reads TGTGCCATCAGCGGGACCCCTGGGCATGAGCAGTTCTTC.

The chain joins TRBV7-6 to TRBJ2-3, with D perhaps matching TRBD1 (6 bases). This CDR3 is 19 amino acids long. V gave up 5 bases and J gave up 1 base, with 25 bases separating them. Germline values: CDR1 SGHVS, CDR2 FNYEAQ. The CDR3 nucleotides read TGTGCCAGCAGCCCCGTCCCTGGCCTAGCAGGGGCTGGCACAGATACGCAGTATTTT. It codes for CASSPVPGLAGAGTDTQYF.

This clonotype has ten or more counts. The CDR3 sequence: CASSYVSGWSTDTQYF. DNA for the CDR3: TGTGCCAGCAGTTACGTATCAGGGTGGAGCACAGATACGCAGTATTTT. The gene calls are TRBV6-2 or TRBV6-3 and TRBJ2-3; tentatively, D is TRBD1 (5 bases). V dropped 2 bases and J dropped 0 bases, with 12 bases sitting between them. The CDR3 totals 16 residues. Looked up from germline, CDR1 is MNHEY and CDR2 is SVGEGT.

This clonotype turned up a few times. The DNA of the CDR3 is TGTGCCAGCAGTTTGGGGACATTCCAAGAGACCCAGTACTTC. Residues: CASSLGTFQETQYF. V usage is TRBV28 and J usage is TRBJ2-5; perhaps TRBD1 as D (6 bases). Germline V lookup: CDR1 MDHEN, CDR2 SYDVKM. V lost 3 bases and J 1 base, leaving 9 bases between the germline ends. The CDR3 loop spans 14 amino acids.